A selection of T cell receptor beta chains follows, all from one sample in a study of T cells after yellow fever vaccination. Via MiXCR, TCRdb re-called the 5' RACE reads, giving one row per CDR3 protein. The profile covers over 10,000 distinct CDR3 sequences, with 4.5% to 6% appearing a single time and around half taken by the ten largest. Specimen: PBMCs, either bulk or a sorted T-cell subset (CD4+, CD8+, memory, or dextramer-sorted; not recorded which), collected 45 days after the yellow fever booster vaccination. The receptors were sampled from a man aged 30 to 39 who received the YFV17D yellow fever vaccine. Each CDR3 is given with its conserved first and last residue.

cdr3_aa j_call v_call
CASSGQVQETQYF TRBJ2-5 TRBV5-1
CAISDIRGRGGELFF TRBJ2-2 TRBV10-3
CASSELSYVGHIPINTDTQYF TRBJ2-3 TRBV25-1
CASSFPPPYNEQFF TRBJ2-1 TRBV27
CASSLALRLAGGKGYEQYF TRBJ2-7 TRBV7-2
CASSPPSRANEQFF TRBJ2-1 TRBV18
CASSLGGARYTGELFF TRBJ2-2 TRBV12-3/TRBV12-4
CASSSSSYEQYF TRBJ2-7 TRBV10-1
CASSLPGQGNTEAFF TRBJ1-1 TRBV5-4
CASAENGGATQETQYF TRBJ2-5 TRBV5-1
CATSSRVTEAFF TRBJ1-1 TRBV15
CASSSGYEQYF TRBJ2-7 TRBV5-4
CSAVLADDGTDTQYF TRBJ2-3 TRBV20-1
CSAREGPRNEQFF TRBJ2-1 TRBV20-1
CAINSRSQETQYF TRBJ2-5 TRBV10-3
CASSLRAQPGSYNEQFF TRBJ2-1 TRBV5-1
CASSLPLLGGRTEAFF TRBJ1-1 TRBV3-1
CASSLVTGDLTKNIQYF TRBJ2-4 TRBV5-5
CASSLGQGLNTEAFF TRBJ1-1 TRBV7-2
CASSLAHKGYTF TRBJ1-2 TRBV7-9
CASSQDIAVGWFF TRBJ2-1 TRBV3-1
CSAKQGPNSPLHF TRBJ1-6 TRBV20-1
CASRPSRADTEAFF TRBJ1-1 TRBV5-1
CASSYSWTLALEQYF TRBJ2-7 TRBV6-5
CSVKGLATYNEQFF TRBJ2-1 TRBV29-1
CSATASTDTQYF TRBJ2-3 TRBV20-1
CASSLRGGNEQFF TRBJ2-1 TRBV7-2
CASSPRDRANTGELFF TRBJ2-2 TRBV7-2
CASSYRQGWENEQFF TRBJ2-1 TRBV7-9
CASSTYGTEETQYF TRBJ2-5 TRBV27
CSVDKPPGGQYF TRBJ2-7 TRBV29-1
CASSPTPYEQYF TRBJ2-7 TRBV12-3/TRBV12-4
CASSHDQAGPNEKLFF TRBJ1-4 TRBV4-2
CASSLERGETQYF TRBJ2-5 TRBV5-5
CSAQAGADYNEQFF TRBJ2-1 TRBV29-1
CSVARPSSYEQYF TRBJ2-7 TRBV29-1
CASSLGTSGLYTGELFF TRBJ2-2 TRBV5-1
CASRVSYNEQFF TRBJ2-1 TRBV7-2
CATSDFSGGTDTQYF TRBJ2-3 TRBV24-1
CSARATLAGEQYF TRBJ2-7 TRBV20-1
CASSLGQGASEQYF TRBJ2-7 TRBV11-1
CASSTQGAGGEQYF TRBJ2-7 TRBV10-2
CASSLLGGNYGYTF TRBJ1-2 TRBV7-9